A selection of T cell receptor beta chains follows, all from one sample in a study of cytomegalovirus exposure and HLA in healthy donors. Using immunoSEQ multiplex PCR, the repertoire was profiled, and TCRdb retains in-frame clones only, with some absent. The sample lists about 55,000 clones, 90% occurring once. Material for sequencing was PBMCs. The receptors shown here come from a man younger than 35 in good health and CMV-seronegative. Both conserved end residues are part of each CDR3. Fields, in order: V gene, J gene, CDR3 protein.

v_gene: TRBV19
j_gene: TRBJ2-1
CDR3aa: CASSIEGRPDNEQFF

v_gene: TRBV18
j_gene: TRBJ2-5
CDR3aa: CASSPGSRAETQYF

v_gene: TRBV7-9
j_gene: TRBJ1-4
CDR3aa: CASTPSGGANEKLFF

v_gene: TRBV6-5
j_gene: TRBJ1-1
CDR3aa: CASSLGAGMNTEAFF

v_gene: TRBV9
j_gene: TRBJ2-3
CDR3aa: CASSVDGSGHTDTQYF

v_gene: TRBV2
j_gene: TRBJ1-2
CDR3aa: CASSESYPGGPNYGYTF

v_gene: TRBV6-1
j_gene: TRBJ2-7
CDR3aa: CASSRSDSSYEQYF

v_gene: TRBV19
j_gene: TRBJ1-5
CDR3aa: CASSIGHGQPQHF

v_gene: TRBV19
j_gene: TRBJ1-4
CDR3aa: CASSIPTATNEKLFF

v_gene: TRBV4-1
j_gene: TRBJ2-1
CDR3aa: CASSHTGTSGWNEQFF

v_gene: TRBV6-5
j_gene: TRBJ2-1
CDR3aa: CASSYGLAGGRNEQFF

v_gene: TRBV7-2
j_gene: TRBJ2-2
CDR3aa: CASSPGTGSNTGELFF

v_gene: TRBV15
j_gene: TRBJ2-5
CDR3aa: CATSREPSGGQETQYF

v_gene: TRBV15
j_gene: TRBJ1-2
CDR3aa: CATSRKTGKINYGYTF